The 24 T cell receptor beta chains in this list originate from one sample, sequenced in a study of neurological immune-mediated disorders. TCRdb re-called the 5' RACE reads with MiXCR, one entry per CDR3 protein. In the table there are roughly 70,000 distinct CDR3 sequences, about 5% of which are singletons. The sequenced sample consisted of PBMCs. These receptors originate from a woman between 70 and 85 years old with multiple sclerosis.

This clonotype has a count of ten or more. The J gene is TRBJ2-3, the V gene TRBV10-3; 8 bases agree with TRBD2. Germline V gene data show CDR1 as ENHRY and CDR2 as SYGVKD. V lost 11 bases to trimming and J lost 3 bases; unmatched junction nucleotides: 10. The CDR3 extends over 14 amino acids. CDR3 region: CALGRGSPTDTQYF. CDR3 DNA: TGTGCCCTCGGGAGGGGGAGTCCTACAGATACGCAGTATTTT.

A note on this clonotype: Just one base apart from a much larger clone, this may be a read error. The CDR3 DNA reads TGTGCCAGCAGACGGAAGTCTGAAGCTTTCTTT. This translates into CASRRKSEAFF. The chain employs TRBV12-3 or TRBV12-4 and TRBJ1-1; the D is unclear. V lost 6 bases and J 6 bases, leaving 8 bases between the germline ends. The CDR3 runs to 11 residues.

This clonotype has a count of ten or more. CDR3 sequence (DNA): TGCAGCGTTGAGCCAGTGCTCAGGGCCGAGACTGAAGCTTTCTTT. Its protein product is CSVEPVLRAETEAFF. The rearrangement links TRBV29-1 to TRBJ1-1, with D tentatively TRBD1 (5 bases). The V gene lost 3 bases and the J gene lost 5 bases, with 19 bases spanning the gap. The germline V gene has CDR1 SQVTM and CDR2 ANQGSEA. The CDR3 totals 15 residues.

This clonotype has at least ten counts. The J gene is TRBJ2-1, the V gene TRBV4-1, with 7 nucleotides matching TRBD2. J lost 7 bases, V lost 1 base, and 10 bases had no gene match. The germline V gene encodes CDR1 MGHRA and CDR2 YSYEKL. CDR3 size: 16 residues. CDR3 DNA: TGCGCCAGCAGCCAAGTGGCCGCGGGAGTGGGTAATGAGCAGTTCTTC. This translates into CASSQVAAGVGNEQFF.

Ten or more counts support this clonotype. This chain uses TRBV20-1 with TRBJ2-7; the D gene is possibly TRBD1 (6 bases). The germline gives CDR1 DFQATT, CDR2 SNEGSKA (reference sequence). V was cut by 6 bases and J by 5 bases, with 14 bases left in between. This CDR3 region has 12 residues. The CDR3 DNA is TGCAGTGCCGACCGGGACACACACGAGCAGTACTTC. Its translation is CSADRDTHEQYF.

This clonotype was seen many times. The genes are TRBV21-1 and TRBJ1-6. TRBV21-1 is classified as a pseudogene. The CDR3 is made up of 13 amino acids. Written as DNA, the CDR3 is TGTGCCAGCGGGGAAAAGGATAATTCACCCCTCCACTTT. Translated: CASGEKDNSPLHF.

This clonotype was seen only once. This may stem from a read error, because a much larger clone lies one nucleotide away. CDR3 region: CASSLTSWGTDEFF. The CDR3 coding sequence is TGTGCCAGCAGCTTGACCAGCTGGGGGACGGACGAGTTCTTC. V is TRBV7-2 and J is TRBJ2-1; D may be TRBD1 or TRBD2 (5 bases each). Germline loops: CDR1 SGHTA, CDR2 FQGNSA. Trimming left V 3 bases short and J 14 bases short, with 20 bases between. The CDR3 is made up of 14 amino acids.

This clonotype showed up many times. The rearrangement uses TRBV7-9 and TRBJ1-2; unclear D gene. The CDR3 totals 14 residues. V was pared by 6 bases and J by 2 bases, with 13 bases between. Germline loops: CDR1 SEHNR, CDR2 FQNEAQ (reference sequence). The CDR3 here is CASSPDTNNYGYTF. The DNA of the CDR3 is TGTGCCAGCAGTCCCGACACCAACAACTATGGCTACACCTTC.

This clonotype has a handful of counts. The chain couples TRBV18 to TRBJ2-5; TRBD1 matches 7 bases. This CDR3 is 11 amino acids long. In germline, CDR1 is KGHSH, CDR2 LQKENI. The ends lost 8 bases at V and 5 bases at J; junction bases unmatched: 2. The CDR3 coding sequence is TGTGCCAGCGGACAGGATGAGACCCAGTACTTC. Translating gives CASGQDETQYF.

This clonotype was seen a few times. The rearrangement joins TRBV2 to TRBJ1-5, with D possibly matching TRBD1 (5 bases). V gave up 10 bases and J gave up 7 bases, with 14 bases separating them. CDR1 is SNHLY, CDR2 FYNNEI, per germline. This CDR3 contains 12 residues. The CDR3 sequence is CATQGDGQPQHF. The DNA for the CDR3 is TGTGCCACCCAAGGGGATGGCCAGCCCCAGCATTTT.

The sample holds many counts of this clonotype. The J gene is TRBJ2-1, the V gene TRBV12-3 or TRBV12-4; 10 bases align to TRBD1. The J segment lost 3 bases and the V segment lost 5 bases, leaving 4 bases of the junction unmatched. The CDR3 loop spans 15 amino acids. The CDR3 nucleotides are TGTGCCAGCAGTCTGGGACAGGGGAGCTACAATGAGCAGTTCTTC. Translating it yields CASSLGQGSYNEQFF.

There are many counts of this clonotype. In nucleotides, the CDR3 is TGTGCCAGCAGCTTACAAGCCGGTACTAATGAAAAACTGTTTTTT. Its protein product is CASSLQAGTNEKLFF. The genes are TRBV7-2 and TRBJ1-4, with D hard to call. The CDR3 loop spans 15 amino acids. CDR1 and CDR2 (germline): SGHTA, FQGNSA. Between the trimmed V and J ends, which lost 2 bases and 2 bases, there was a span of 9 bases.

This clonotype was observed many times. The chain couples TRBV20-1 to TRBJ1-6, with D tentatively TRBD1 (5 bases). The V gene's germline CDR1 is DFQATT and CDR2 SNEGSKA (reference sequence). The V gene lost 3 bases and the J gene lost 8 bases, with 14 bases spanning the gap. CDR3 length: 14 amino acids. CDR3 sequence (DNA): TGCAGTGCTAGTCGGGGGGAAGTGTATTCACCCCTCCACTTT. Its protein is CSASRGEVYSPLHF.

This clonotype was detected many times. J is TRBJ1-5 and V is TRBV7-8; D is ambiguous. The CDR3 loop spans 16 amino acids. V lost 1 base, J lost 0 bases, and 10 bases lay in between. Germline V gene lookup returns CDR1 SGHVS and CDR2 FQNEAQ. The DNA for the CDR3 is TGTGCCAGCAGCTTAGGAGACACATATAGCAATCAGCCCCAGCATTTT. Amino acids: CASSLGDTYSNQPQHF.

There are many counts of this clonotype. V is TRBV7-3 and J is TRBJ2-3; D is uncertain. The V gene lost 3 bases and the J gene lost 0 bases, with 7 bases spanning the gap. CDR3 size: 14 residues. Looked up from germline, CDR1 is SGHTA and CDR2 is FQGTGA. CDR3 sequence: CASSLTASTDTQYF. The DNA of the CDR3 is TGTGCCAGCAGCTTGACGGCTAGCACAGATACGCAGTATTTT. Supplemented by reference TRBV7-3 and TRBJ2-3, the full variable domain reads GAGVSQTPSNKVTEKGKYVELRCDPISGHTALYWYRQSLGQGPEFLIYFQGTGAADDSGLPNDRFFAVRPEGSVSTLKIQRTERGDSAVYLCASSLTASTDTQYFGPGTRLTVL.

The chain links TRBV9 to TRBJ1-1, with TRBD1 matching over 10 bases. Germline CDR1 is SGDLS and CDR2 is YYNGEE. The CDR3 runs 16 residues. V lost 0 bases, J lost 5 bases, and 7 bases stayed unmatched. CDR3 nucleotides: TGTGCCAGCAGCGTAGTGACAGGGGGCCGAGGGACTGAAGCTTTCTTT. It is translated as CASSVVTGGRGTEAFF.

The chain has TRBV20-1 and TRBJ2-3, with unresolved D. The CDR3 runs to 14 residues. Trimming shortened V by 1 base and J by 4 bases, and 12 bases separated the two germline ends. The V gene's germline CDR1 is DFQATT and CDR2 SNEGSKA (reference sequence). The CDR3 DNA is TGCAGTGCTAGAGTCCGTGTCATGGCAGATACGCAGTATTTT. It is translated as CSARVRVMADTQYF.

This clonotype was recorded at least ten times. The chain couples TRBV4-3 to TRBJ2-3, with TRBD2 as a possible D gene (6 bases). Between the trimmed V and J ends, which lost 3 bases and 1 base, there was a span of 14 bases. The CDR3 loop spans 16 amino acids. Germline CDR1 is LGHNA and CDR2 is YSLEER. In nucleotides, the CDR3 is TGCGCCAGCAGCCATGACGGGACTCGCCGCACAGATACGCAGTATTTT. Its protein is CASSHDGTRRTDTQYF.

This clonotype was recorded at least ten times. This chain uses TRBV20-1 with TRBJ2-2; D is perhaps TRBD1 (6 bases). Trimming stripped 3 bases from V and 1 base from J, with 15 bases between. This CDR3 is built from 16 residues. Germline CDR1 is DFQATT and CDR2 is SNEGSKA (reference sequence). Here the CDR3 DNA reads TGCAGTGCTAGTTCTGTTTTGGGACAGAACACCGGGGAGCTGTTTTTT. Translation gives CSASSVLGQNTGELFF.

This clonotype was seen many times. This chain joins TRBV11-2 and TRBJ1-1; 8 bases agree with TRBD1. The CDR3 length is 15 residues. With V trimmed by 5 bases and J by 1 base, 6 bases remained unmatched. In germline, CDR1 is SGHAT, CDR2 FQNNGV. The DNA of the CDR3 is TGTGCCAGCAGCACCGGGACAGGAGAGAACACTGAAGCTTTCTTT. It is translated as CASSTGTGENTEAFF.

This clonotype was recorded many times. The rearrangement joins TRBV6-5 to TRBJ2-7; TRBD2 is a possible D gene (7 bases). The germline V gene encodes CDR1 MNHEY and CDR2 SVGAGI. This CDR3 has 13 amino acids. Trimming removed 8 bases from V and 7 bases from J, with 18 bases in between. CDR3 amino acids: CASAGAPPGEQYF. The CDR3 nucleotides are TGTGCCAGCGCGGGGGCCCCCCCCGGAGAGCAGTACTTC.

The CDR3 loop reads CASSYAGEEQFF. The DNA for the CDR3 is TGTGCCAGCAGTTACGCGGGGGAGGAGCAGTTCTTC. The chain has TRBV6-6 and TRBJ2-1; 7 bases are a match to TRBD2. Germline CDR1 MNHNY, CDR2 SVGAGI (reference sequence). V was clipped by 2 bases and J by 10 bases; unmatched bases: 2. This CDR3 is 12 amino acids long.

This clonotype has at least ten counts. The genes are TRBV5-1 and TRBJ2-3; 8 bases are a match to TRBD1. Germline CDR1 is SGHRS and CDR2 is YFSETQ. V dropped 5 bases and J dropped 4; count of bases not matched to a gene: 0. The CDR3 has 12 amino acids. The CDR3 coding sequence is TGCGCCAGCAGACAGGGGGCAGATACGCAGTATTTT. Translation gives CASRQGADTQYF.

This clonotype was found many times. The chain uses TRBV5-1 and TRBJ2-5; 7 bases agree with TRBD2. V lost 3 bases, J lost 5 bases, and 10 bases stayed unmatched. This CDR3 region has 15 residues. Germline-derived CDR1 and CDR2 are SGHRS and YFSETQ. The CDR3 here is CASSWTGTTRETQYF. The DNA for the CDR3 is TGCGCCAGCAGCTGGACCGGGACTACGAGGGAGACCCAGTACTTC.